What follows are 17 T cell receptor beta chains derived from one specimen sequenced in a study of blood T cell repertoires in COVID-19. Measured with immunoSEQ multiplex PCR; TCRdb has only the in-frame clones, and not every one. The sample lists 250,000 to 350,000 clones, about 88% seen once, with more than 1.1% in the top ten. Sequenced sample: peripheral blood. These receptors were obtained from a human donor with COVID-19, enrolled during active disease. The donor label of this sample is uncertain.

The V and J genes are TRBV28 and TRBJ1-5; 7 nucleotides line up with TRBD1. The J segment lost 6 bases and the V segment lost 9 bases, leaving 11 bases of the junction unmatched. CDR1 MDHEN and CDR2 SYDVKM come from the germline V gene. The CDR3 length is 14 residues. CDR3 residues: CASTQGGLGQPQHF. The CDR3 nucleotides read TGTGCCAGTACTCAGGGGGGTTTAGGTCAGCCCCAGCATTTT.

V usage is TRBV7-3 and J usage is TRBJ2-1, with 11 nucleotides matching TRBD2. The CDR3 loop spans 21 amino acids. J was trimmed by 4 bases and V by 2 bases; bases with no gene match: 19. Germline-derived CDR1 and CDR2 are SGHTA and FQGTGA. CDR3 sequence reads: CASSLVGAGLAETTLYNEQFF. CDR3 sequence (DNA): TGTGCCAGCAGCTTAGTGGGAGCGGGACTAGCGGAGACGACACTATACAATGAGCAGTTCTTC.

This rearrangement joins TRBV12-3 or TRBV12-4 to TRBJ2-4, with D maybe TRBD2 (6 bases). V lost 4 bases to trimming and J lost 11 bases, with 9 bases between them. The CDR3 covers 11 residues. The CDR3: CASSYERVQYF. The CDR3 coding sequence is TGTGCCAGCAGTTACGAGCGGGTTCAGTACTTC.

The J gene is TRBJ2-1, the V gene TRBV20-1, with D possibly TRBD2 on 6 matching bases. Germline V gene lookup returns CDR1 DFQATT and CDR2 SNEGSKA (reference sequence). Trimming removed 5 bases from V and 2 bases from J, with 10 bases in between. This CDR3 is 13 amino acids long. The chain's CDR3 is CSAGGGTYNEQFF. The CDR3, as DNA: TGCAGTGCTGGTGGCGGGACCTACAATGAGCAGTTCTTC.

J is TRBJ1-2 and V is TRBV5-1, with 10 bases aligning to TRBD1. Germline V gene lookup returns CDR1 SGHRS and CDR2 YFSETQ. With 1 base clipped from V and 8 bases from J, the junction kept 8 bases outside the gene matches. The CDR3 is 15 residues long. Here the CDR3 reads CASSLTLTGGDGYTF. The CDR3 DNA sequence: TGCGCCAGCAGCTTGACCTTGACAGGGGGCGACGGCTACACCTTC.

The J gene is TRBJ1-2, the V gene TRBV5-4; the D is unclear. Trimming shortened V by 3 bases and J by 4 bases, and 13 bases separated the two germline ends. CDR3 length: 14 residues. Germline lookup yields CDR1 SGHNT and CDR2 YYREEE (reference sequence). The CDR3 region has the DNA TGTGCCAGCAGCTCTAATCAGGCTTCCTATGGCTACACCTTC. Translating it yields CASSSNQASYGYTF.

J is TRBJ2-7 and V is TRBV5-4; a possible D gene is TRBD2 (7 bases). The CDR3 loop spans 15 amino acids. Between the trimmed V and J ends, which lost 4 bases and 4 bases, there was a span of 18 bases. Per germline, CDR1 SGHNT and CDR2 YYREEE (reference sequence). CDR3 residues: CASSPSAGAGYEQYF. In DNA form, the CDR3 reads TGTGCCAGCAGCCCGAGTGCGGGGGCAGGATACGAGCAGTACTTC.

This chain links TRBV10-3 with TRBJ1-2, with D possibly matching TRBD1 (5 bases). The germline gives CDR1 ENHRY, CDR2 SYGVKD. The CDR3 runs 14 residues. Trimming cost V 4 bases and J 1 base, with 10 bases left between them. The CDR3 DNA sequence: TGTGCCATCAGTGCGGGGGAGGGTAACTATGGCTACACCTTC. It is translated as CAISAGEGNYGYTF.

The J gene is TRBJ2-5, the V gene TRBV7-2; 8 bases match TRBD2. Germline CDR1 reads SGHTA; CDR2 reads FQGNSA. The CDR3 is made up of 18 amino acids. With 5 bases clipped from V and 4 bases from J, the junction kept 18 bases outside the gene matches. The CDR3 spells CASSNTGTRGGLSETQYF. The DNA of the CDR3 is TGTGCCAGCAGCAACACGGGGACTAGAGGGGGTTTATCAGAGACCCAGTACTTC.

There are a few counts of this clone. The chain recombines TRBV7-6 with TRBJ2-7; the match to TRBD1 covers 7 bases. Germline V gene sequence: CDR1 SGHVS, CDR2 FNYEAQ. This CDR3 has 15 residues. V dropped 1 base and J dropped 6; count of bases not matched to a gene: 9. The CDR3 DNA sequence: TGTGCCAGCAGCTTAGACCAGGGGGTGGTCTCCGAGCAGTACTTC. As protein: CASSLDQGVVSEQYF.

This chain links TRBV27 with TRBJ2-1; TRBD2 agrees at 7 bases. The J segment lost 0 bases and the V segment lost 5 bases, leaving 7 bases of the junction unmatched. Germline V gene sequence: CDR1 MNHEY, CDR2 SMNVEV (reference sequence). This CDR3 is built from 16 residues. CDR3 residues: CASSGEGRSSYNEQFF. In DNA, the CDR3 is TGTGCCAGCAGTGGGGAGGGCCGGAGCTCCTACAATGAGCAGTTCTTC.

The rearrangement uses TRBV27 and TRBJ1-1, with 7 bases that match TRBD1. The trim removed 11 bases at V and 1 base at J, leaving 10 bases unmatched. The length of the CDR3 is 14 residues. Germline V lookup: CDR1 MNHEY, CDR2 SMNVEV (reference sequence). CDR3 amino acids: CAHLEGAQNTEAFF. CDR3 DNA: TGTGCCCACCTGGAGGGGGCCCAGAACACTGAAGCTTTCTTT.

The rearrangement joins TRBV7-9 to TRBJ2-2; maybe TRBD1 (5 bases). With 7 bases removed from V and 3 bases from J, the gap between germline ends came to 9 bases. Germline V gene sequence: CDR1 SEHNR, CDR2 FQNEAQ (reference sequence). The CDR3 totals 13 residues. The CDR3 region has the DNA TGTGCCAGCAACGTCAGGGACACCGGGGAGCTGTTTTTT. This gives the protein CASNVRDTGELFF.

The rearrangement links TRBV5-6 to TRBJ2-2, with D tentatively TRBD1 (6 bases). Per the germline V gene, CDR1 is SGHDT and CDR2 is YYEEEE. The V gene lost 4 bases and the J gene lost 5 bases, with 15 bases spanning the gap. The CDR3 runs 15 residues. In DNA, the CDR3 is TGTGCCAGCAGCGGGTGGGGGCCCAGGACCGGGGAGCTGTTTTTT. Translated: CASSGWGPRTGELFF.

This chain links TRBV6-5 with TRBJ1-2; perhaps TRBD1 as D (6 bases). V dropped 4 bases and J dropped 7 bases, with 16 bases sitting between them. CDR1 is MNHEY and CDR2 is SVGAGI in the germline V gene. The CDR3 covers 14 residues. The CDR3 reads CASSSAGTSTGYTF. The CDR3 DNA reads TGTGCCAGCAGTTCCGCCGGGACAAGTACTGGCTACACCTTC.

The chain joins TRBV6-1 to TRBJ1-2; D ambiguous. CDR3 length: 16 residues. Germline V lookup: CDR1 MNHNS, CDR2 SASEGT. V gave up 0 bases and J gave up 4 bases, with 15 bases separating them. The CDR3 sequence: CASSEAQARSGYGYTF. CDR3 DNA: TGTGCCAGCAGTGAAGCGCAGGCCCGAAGCGGCTATGGCTACACCTTC.

This rearrangement joins TRBV5-1 to TRBJ2-3, with 11 bases lining up with TRBD1. CDR1 SGHRS and CDR2 YFSETQ come from the germline V gene. V shed 4 bases and J 3 bases; nucleotides not matched to a gene: 10. The CDR3 covers 17 residues. CDR3 DNA sequence: TGCGCCAGCAGCCCGGATCGGACAGGGGGCGGAACAGATACGCAGTATTTT. Protein sequence: CASSPDRTGGGTDTQYF.